The 25 T cell receptor beta chains presented below share a single source sample, sequenced in a study of monozygotic twins with inflammatory bowel disease. TCRdb re-called the 5' RACE reads and catalogs CDR3 proteins one per entry, DNA excluded. The sample is made up of around 370,000 distinct CDR3 sequences, and the top ten hold approximately 2.4% of it. Sequences were obtained from blood. Receptors were obtained from a human donor with ulcerative colitis or Crohn's disease, or a healthy co-twin of an affected twin (not recorded which).

The V call is TRBV2, the J call TRBJ1-5; TCRdb gives TRBD1 as the D gene, but with no DNA this cannot be confirmed. The CDR3 loop spans 14 amino acids. Germline CDR1 reads SNHLY; CDR2 reads FYNNEI. The CDR3 sequence: CASSEVRGRQPQHF. The full variable domain, rest sourced from reference TRBV2 and TRBJ1-5, is EPEVTQTPSHQVTQMGQEVILRCVPISNHLYFYWYRQILGQKVEFLVSFYNNEISEKSEIFDDQFSVERPDGSNFTLKIRSTKLEDSAMYFCASSEVRGRQPQHFGDGTRLSIL.

V usage is TRBV5-1 and J usage is TRBJ1-1; TCRdb names TRBD1, which stays unverified in the absence of DNA. Germline loops: CDR1 SGHRS, CDR2 YFSETQ. The CDR3 covers 16 residues. The CDR3 sequence: CASSLQGLNRNTEAFF.

The chain uses TRBV12-3 or TRBV12-4 and TRBJ2-1; checking the TCRdb D call of TRBD2 is not possible without DNA. The CDR3 consists of 18 residues. This CDR3 reads CASSLGGLGGAGNNEQFF.

CDR3 amino acids: CASSLSPGQGATQYF. The chain links TRBV28 to TRBJ2-5; with no DNA, the TCRdb D assignment of TRBD1 cannot be verified. CDR1 and CDR2 from the germline V gene are MDHEN and SYDVKM. CDR3 length equals 15 residues.

The chain employs TRBV10-3 and TRBJ1-5; TCRdb's assignment of TRBD1 cannot be checked, as there is no DNA. This CDR3 has 17 amino acids. The V gene's germline CDR1 is ENHRY and CDR2 SYGVKD. The CDR3 loop reads CAISAHTGIGGDQPQHF.

This sequence joins TRBV7-2 and TRBJ1-1. CDR3 length equals 15 residues. Germline V lookup: CDR1 SGHTA, CDR2 FQGNSA. Here the CDR3 reads CASSLGTTKNTEAFF.

The chain links TRBV4-2 to TRBJ1-5. Germline CDR1 and CDR2: LGHNA and YNFKEQ. The CDR3 runs to 15 residues. The CDR3 is CASSLGEVGNQPQHF.

This chain joins TRBV5-5 and TRBJ1-5; TCRdb selects TRBD1, and the lack of DNA leaves this call unchecked. This CDR3 is built from 13 residues. Looked up from germline, CDR1 is SGHKS and CDR2 is YYEKEE (reference sequence). Here the CDR3 reads CASATQGFQPQHF.

The chain recombines TRBV28 with TRBJ2-2; as DNA is missing, the TRBD1 call by TCRdb cannot be tested. The germline V gene has CDR1 MDHEN and CDR2 SYDVKM. The CDR3 sequence is 13 residues long. CDR3 sequence: CASSLAPTGELFF.

The chain uses TRBV11-2 and TRBJ2-2; TCRdb designates TRBD2, a call that cannot be tested without DNA. Germline-derived CDR1 and CDR2 are SGHAT and FQNNGV. The CDR3 is 21 amino acids. The CDR3 reads CASSHLPGVGRGRGNTGELFF.

The chain recombines TRBV24-1 with TRBJ2-3. The CDR3 contains 14 residues. Germline loops: CDR1 KGHDR, CDR2 SFDVKD. CDR3 residues: CATSDRGSTDTQYF.

V gene TRBV6-5 combines with J gene TRBJ1-2; TCRdb selects TRBD1, and the lack of DNA leaves this call unchecked. Germline loops: CDR1 MNHEY, CDR2 SVGAGI. The CDR3 contains 15 residues. This CDR3 reads CASSLTGTGTYGYTF.

The V call is TRBV6-5, the J call TRBJ1-5; checking the TCRdb D call of TRBD1 is not possible without DNA. CDR3 size: 16 residues. The V gene's germline CDR1 is MNHEY and CDR2 SVGAGI. The CDR3: CASSYQNRGNNQPQHF.

The V and J genes are TRBV7-2 and TRBJ2-5. The germline V gene has CDR1 SGHTA and CDR2 FQGNSA. This CDR3 is built from 14 residues. The CDR3: CASSLGGLKETQYF.

This sequence joins TRBV7-2 and TRBJ2-7; with no DNA, the TCRdb D assignment of TRBD2 cannot be verified. The CDR3 consists of 15 residues. Germline V CDR1 and CDR2: SGHTA, FQGNSA. The CDR3 loop reads CASSIGTSSSYEQYF.

V usage is TRBV20-1 and J usage is TRBJ1-6; the D gene TCRdb calls, TRBD1, cannot be checked with no DNA. The CDR3 runs to 14 residues. Germline CDR1 is DFQATT and CDR2 is SNEGSKA (reference sequence). The CDR3 loop reads CSAREGQGGSPLHF.

The chain is built from TRBV5-1 and TRBJ2-3; TCRdb lists TRBD2, though no DNA is available to test this call. Looked up from germline, CDR1 is SGHRS and CDR2 is YFSETQ. The CDR3 totals 17 residues. CDR3 sequence: CASSLEASGSSTDTQYF.

This chain uses TRBV20-1 with TRBJ2-3; checking the TCRdb D call of TRBD1 is not possible without DNA. The CDR3 has 13 amino acids. Germline values: CDR1 DFQATT, CDR2 SNEGSKA (reference sequence). Here the CDR3 reads CSAGGQGPDTQYF.

The gene calls are TRBV18 and TRBJ1-2; TCRdb's assignment of TRBD1 cannot be checked, as there is no DNA. CDR1 and CDR2 from the germline V gene are KGHSH and LQKENI. This CDR3 has 17 residues. The CDR3 reads CASSTNPGGRSAIGYTF. Full variable domain (remainder filled in from reference TRBV18 and TRBJ1-2): NAGVMQNPRHLVRRRGQEARLRCSPMKGHSHVYWYRQLPEEGLKFMVYLQKENIIDESGMPKERFSAEFPKEGPSILRIQQVVRGDSAAYFCASSTNPGGRSAIGYTFGSGTRLTVV.

The chain recombines TRBV18 with TRBJ2-5. Germline loops: CDR1 KGHSH, CDR2 LQKENI. This CDR3 comprises 11 residues. CDR3 in amino acids: CASSGVETQYF.

This chain joins TRBV25-1 and TRBJ1-1; TCRdb reports TRBD1, a call that lacks DNA to check it against. The length of the CDR3 is 12 residues. CDR1 is MGHDK, CDR2 SYGVNS, per germline. CDR3 amino acids: CASSDRVPEAFF.

This sequence joins TRBV7-8 and TRBJ1-5; absent DNA, TCRdb's TRBD1 call cannot be checked. Germline CDR1 is SGHVS and CDR2 is FQNEAQ. CDR3 size: 12 residues. The CDR3 here is CASSSRTGLQHF.

This chain joins TRBV18 and TRBJ1-2; the TCRdb D gene call, TRBD1, has no DNA to confirm it. CDR1 and CDR2 from the germline V gene are KGHSH and LQKENI. CDR3 length: 15 residues. The CDR3 sequence is CASSPGGVLSSGYTF.

V and J are TRBV12-3 or TRBV12-4 and TRBJ2-2. This CDR3 contains 13 residues. The CDR3 loop reads CASSPNGAGELFF.

CDR3 loop: CASSLQGRGETQYF. The chain has TRBV7-3 and TRBJ2-5; checking the TCRdb D call of TRBD1 is not possible without DNA. The CDR3 is 14 amino acids. Germline loops: CDR1 SGHTA, CDR2 FQGTGA. The full variable domain, rest sourced from reference TRBV7-3 and TRBJ2-5, is GAGVSQTPSNKVTEKGKYVELRCDPISGHTALYWYRQSLGQGPEFLIYFQGTGAADDSGLPNDRFFAVRPEGSVSTLKIQRTERGDSAVYLCASSLQGRGETQYFGPGTRLLVL.